Presented here are 21 T cell receptor beta chains from one specimen sequenced in a study of T cells in tumors after PD-1 blockade. Libraries were prepared by immunoSEQ multiplex PCR; TCRdb keeps only in-frame clonotypes and omits some of them. The sample consists of fewer than 35,000 clones, around 80% of them appearing once. The sequencing used PBMCs, collected before anti-PD-1 treatment. The source of these receptors is a human donor with basal cell carcinoma.

CDR3 in amino acids: CASSVASGKTSYNEQFF. The CDR3, as DNA: TGTGCCAGCAGCGTAGCTAGCGGGAAAACCTCCTACAATGAGCAGTTCTTC. V is TRBV9 and J is TRBJ2-1; 9 nucleotides line up with TRBD2. The CDR3 runs to 17 residues. Trimming at V came to 0 bases and at J to 0 bases, leaving 4 bases not matched to a gene. In germline, CDR1 is SGDLS, CDR2 YYNGEE. Filled out from reference TRBV9 and TRBJ2-1, the complete variable domain reads DSGVTQTPKHLITATGQRVTLRCSPRSGDLSVYWYQQSLDQGLQFLIQYYNGEERAKGNILERFSAQQFPDLHSELNLSSLELGDSALYFCASSVASGKTSYNEQFFGPGTRLTVL.

The chain employs TRBV3-1 (or the pseudogene TRBV3-2) and TRBJ1-2; TRBD1 might be the D (6 bases). With 6 bases removed from V and 8 bases from J, the gap between germline ends came to 16 bases. CDR3 size: 13 residues. Germline assignment: CDR1 LGHDT and CDR2 YNNKEL (reference sequence). CDR3 bases: TGTGCCAGCAGACATATAGACAGGTTAGGCTACACCTTC. This translates into CASRHIDRLGYTF.

The V call is TRBV7-6, the J call TRBJ2-6, with no clear D. Trimming shortened V by 5 bases and J by 0 bases, and 17 bases separated the two germline ends. Germline values: CDR1 SGHVS, CDR2 FNYEAQ. This CDR3 region has 18 residues. The CDR3, as DNA: TGTGCCAGCAGCCCCGGACCTATTACTTCCTCTGGGGCCAACGTCCTGACTTTC. It encodes CASSPGPITSSGANVLTF.

J is TRBJ1-1 and V is TRBV5-5, with D unresolved. The CDR3 spans 14 residues. CDR1 and CDR2 (germline): SGHKS, YYEKEE (reference sequence). The V end was cut by 0 bases, the J end by 3 bases, with 9 bases between. The CDR3 here is CASSLEQRYTEAFF. CDR3 coding DNA: TGTGCCAGCAGCTTGGAACAGCGCTACACTGAAGCTTTCTTT.

V and J are TRBV10-2 and TRBJ2-3; D is unresolved. V was pared by 6 bases and J by 1 base, with 11 bases between. Germline values: CDR1 WSHSY, CDR2 SAAADI. The length of the CDR3 is 14 residues. The CDR3 region is CASRPPYRTDTQYF. The CDR3 DNA is TGCGCCAGCAGACCCCCCTACCGCACAGATACGCAGTATTTT.

This clone was observed a single time. CDR3 in amino acids: CAWSVGVGGYTF. CDR3 nucleotide sequence: TGTGCCTGGAGTGTTGGGGTGGGTGGCTACACCTTC. The chain carries TRBV30 and TRBJ1-2, with D unclear. The CDR3 covers 12 residues. CDR1 and CDR2 (germline): GTSNPN, SVGIG (reference sequence). The V end was cut by 0 bases, the J end by 7 bases, with 9 bases between.

This clone was counted only a few times. V gene TRBV24-1 combines with J gene TRBJ1-1; tentatively, D is TRBD1 (6 bases). Germline values: CDR1 KGHDR, CDR2 SFDVKD. CDR3 length: 14 residues. V was trimmed by 5 bases and J by 4 bases, leaving 13 bases between them. The CDR3 loop is CATSGGVGGTEAFF. CDR3 DNA: TGTGCCACCAGTGGCGGAGTAGGGGGCACTGAAGCTTTCTTT.

V and J are TRBV7-9 and TRBJ2-4, with 9 positions matching TRBD1. Per germline, CDR1 SEHNR and CDR2 FQNEAQ (reference sequence). The V and J ends lost 1 base and 7 bases, in that order; junction bases with no gene match: 2. CDR3 size: 14 residues. In nucleotides, the CDR3 is TGTGCCAGCAGCTTAGGACAGGGGGGGAACATTCAGTACTTC. This encodes CASSLGQGGNIQYF.

This sequence joins TRBV7-9 and TRBJ2-7; D is possibly TRBD2 (6 bases). CDR3 length: 14 amino acids. V was shortened by 5 bases and J by 5 bases, with 16 bases between the two germline ends. The germline V gene has CDR1 SEHNR and CDR2 FQNEAQ (reference sequence). DNA for the CDR3: TGTGCCAGCAGCCCGCCAGCGGGTCCTAACGAGCAGTACTTC. Translating it yields CASSPPAGPNEQYF.

J is TRBJ2-3 and V is TRBV28; 13 bases are a match to TRBD2. The junction had 8 bases not matched to a gene; V was cut back by 2 bases and J by 6 bases. Per germline, CDR1 MDHEN and CDR2 SYDVKM. This CDR3 has 17 amino acids. The DNA for the CDR3 is TGTGCCAGCAGTTTACGGACTAGCGGGAGCCCCAGGGATACGCAGTATTTT. It specifies CASSLRTSGSPRDTQYF. Full variable domain (rest looked up from reference TRBV28 and TRBJ2-3): DVKVTQSSRYLVKRTGEKVFLECVQDMDHENMFWYRQDPGLGLRLIYFSYDVKMKEKGDIPEGYSVSREKKERFSLILESASTNQTSMYLCASSLRTSGSPRDTQYFGPGTRLTVL.

The chain employs TRBV9 and TRBJ2-1, with D maybe TRBD2 (7 bases). Trimming took off 0 bases at V and 9 bases at J, with 10 bases between the two ends. This CDR3 comprises 13 residues. Germline V CDR1 and CDR2: SGDLS, YYNGEE. The CDR3 coding sequence is TGTGCCAGCAGCGTAGGAGGGGGGGTTGAGCAGTTCTTC. Translated, it gives CASSVGGGVEQFF.

This chain links TRBV7-9 with TRBJ2-7, with a weak D call TRBD1 (6 bases). This CDR3 has 13 amino acids. Germline-derived CDR1 and CDR2 are SEHNR and FQNEAQ (reference sequence). Between the trimmed V and J ends, which lost 5 bases and 3 bases, there was a span of 11 bases. CDR3 sequence (DNA): TGTGCCAGCAGCCCGGACAGCTTCTACGAGCAGTACTTC. It is translated as CASSPDSFYEQYF.

The rearrangement uses TRBV6-5 and TRBJ2-6; no definite D call. The CDR3 runs 13 residues. V lost 6 bases to trimming and J lost 8 bases, with 11 bases between them. Germline CDR1 reads MNHEY; CDR2 reads SVGAGI. CDR3 coding DNA: TGTGCCAGCAGCCCGCCCGGTTCCAACGTCCTGACTTTC. It yields the protein CASSPPGSNVLTF.

This clone was recorded a few times. This sequence joins TRBV29-1 and TRBJ2-2; TRBD1 is a possible D gene (5 bases). The germline gives CDR1 SQVTM, CDR2 ANQGSEA. Trimming left V 1 base short and J 5 bases short, with 8 bases between. The CDR3 extends over 13 amino acids. DNA for the CDR3: TGCAGCGTTGAAGGGGGCCCGACCGGGGAGCTGTTTTTT. It yields the protein CSVEGGPTGELFF.

The gene calls are TRBV29-1 and TRBJ1-2; D might be TRBD1 (6 bases). CDR3 length: 15 residues. V gave up 1 base and J gave up 4 bases, with 16 bases separating them. In germline, CDR1 is SQVTM, CDR2 ANQGSEA. The CDR3 loop reads CSVEARDTRPYGYTF. The CDR3 DNA sequence: TGCAGCGTTGAAGCTCGGGACACGCGACCCTATGGCTACACCTTC.

This clone was found a few times. The chain combines TRBV5-5 with TRBJ1-2; 8 bases agree with TRBD1. Germline CDR1 SGHKS, CDR2 YYEKEE (reference sequence). Losses at the gene ends were 4 bases for V and 4 bases for J; bases not matched to a gene: 6. The CDR3 sequence is 14 residues long. The CDR3 loop reads CASSGRTGSYGYTF. CDR3 DNA: TGTGCCAGCAGCGGGAGGACAGGGAGCTATGGCTACACCTTC.

The genes are TRBV5-5 and TRBJ2-7; no clear D. V was trimmed by 2 bases and J by 3 bases, leaving 3 bases between them. This CDR3 region has 11 residues. Germline lookup yields CDR1 SGHKS and CDR2 YYEKEE (reference sequence). The CDR3: CASSFDYEQYF. CDR3 nucleotides: TGTGCCAGCAGCTTTGACTACGAGCAGTACTTC.

This chain connects TRBV6-2 or TRBV6-3 to TRBJ2-1; 12 nucleotides agree with TRBD2. The CDR3 is 15 residues long. Germline trimming cut 6 bases from V and 7 bases from J; bases unmatched to any gene: 7. In germline, CDR1 is MNHEY, CDR2 SVGEGT. CDR3 region: CASSPGTSGLNEQFF. The CDR3 DNA sequence: TGTGCCAGCAGCCCCGGGACTAGCGGGTTAAATGAGCAGTTCTTC.

In its sample, this clone was seen a few times. V is TRBV7-8 and J is TRBJ1-6; D ambiguous. This CDR3 has 13 residues. Germline V gene data show CDR1 as SGHVS and CDR2 as FQNEAQ. Trimming pared 4 bases from V and 13 bases from J, leaving 14 bases between. The CDR3 nucleotides read TGTGCCAGCAGCTCCTCCCGAGGCGGCCCCCTCCACTTT. This encodes CASSSSRGGPLHF. The entire variable domain, with the rest obtained from reference TRBV7-8 and TRBJ1-6, is as follows: GAGVSQSPRYKVAKRGQDVALRCDPISGHVSLFWYQQALGQGPEFLTYFQNEAQLDKSGLPSDRFFAERPEGSVSTLKIQRTQQEDSAVYLCASSSSRGGPLHFGNGTRLTVT.

This chain joins TRBV10-3 and TRBJ1-6; D possibly corresponds to TRBD1 (5 bases). With 3 bases removed from V and 9 bases from J, the gap between germline ends came to 15 bases. This CDR3 contains 15 residues. The V gene's germline CDR1 is ENHRY and CDR2 SYGVKD. The CDR3 coding sequence is TGTGCCATCAGTGATAGGGAGACAAGGGGTTCACCCCTCCACTTT. It encodes CAISDRETRGSPLHF.

V is TRBV7-6 and J is TRBJ2-4; D is possibly TRBD1 (6 bases). The CDR3 runs 13 residues. Trimming stripped 5 bases from V and 8 bases from J, with 13 bases between. The germline CDR1 and CDR2 sequences are SGHVS and FNYEAQ. CDR3 residues: CASSLGSGDIQYF. The CDR3 DNA follows: TGTGCCAGCAGCCTGGGATCAGGGGACATTCAGTACTTC.